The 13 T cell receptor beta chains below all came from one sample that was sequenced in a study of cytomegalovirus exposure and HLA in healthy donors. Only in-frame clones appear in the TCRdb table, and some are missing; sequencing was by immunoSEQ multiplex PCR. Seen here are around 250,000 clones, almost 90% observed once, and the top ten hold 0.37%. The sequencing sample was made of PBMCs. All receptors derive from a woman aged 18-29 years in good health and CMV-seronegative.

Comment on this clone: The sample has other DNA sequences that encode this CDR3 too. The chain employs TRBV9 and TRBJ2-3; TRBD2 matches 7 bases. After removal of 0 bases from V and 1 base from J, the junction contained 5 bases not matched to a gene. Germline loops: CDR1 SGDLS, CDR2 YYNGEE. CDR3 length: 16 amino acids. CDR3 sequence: CASSVEASGGTDTQYF. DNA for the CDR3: TGTGCCAGCAGCGTAGAGGCTAGCGGAGGCACAGATACGCAGTATTTT.

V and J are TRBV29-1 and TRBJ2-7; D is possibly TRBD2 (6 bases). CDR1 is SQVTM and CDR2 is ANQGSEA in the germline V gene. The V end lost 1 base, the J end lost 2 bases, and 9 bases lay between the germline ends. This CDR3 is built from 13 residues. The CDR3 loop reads CSVEAGEPYEQYF. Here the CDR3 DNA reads TGCAGCGTTGAAGCGGGGGAGCCCTACGAGCAGTACTTC.

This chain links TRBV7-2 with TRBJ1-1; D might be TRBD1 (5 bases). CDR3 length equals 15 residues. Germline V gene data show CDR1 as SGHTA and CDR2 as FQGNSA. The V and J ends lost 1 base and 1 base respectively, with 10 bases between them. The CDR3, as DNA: TGTGCCAGCAGCTTAGGCGGGGGAAAGAACACTGAAGCTTTCTTT. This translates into CASSLGGGKNTEAFF.

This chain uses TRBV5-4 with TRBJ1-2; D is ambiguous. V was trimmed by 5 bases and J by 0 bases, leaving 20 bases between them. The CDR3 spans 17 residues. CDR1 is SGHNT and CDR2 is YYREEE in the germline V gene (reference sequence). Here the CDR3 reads CASRTALAGRANYGYTF. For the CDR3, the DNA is TGTGCCAGCAGGACGGCGCTCGCGGGGAGAGCTAACTATGGCTACACCTTC.

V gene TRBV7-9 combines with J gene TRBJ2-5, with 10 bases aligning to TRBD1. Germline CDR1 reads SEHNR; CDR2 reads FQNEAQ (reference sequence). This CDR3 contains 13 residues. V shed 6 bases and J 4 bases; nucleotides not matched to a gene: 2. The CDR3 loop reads CASSGQGGETQYF. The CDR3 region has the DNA TGTGCCAGCAGTGGACAGGGGGGAGAGACCCAGTACTTC.

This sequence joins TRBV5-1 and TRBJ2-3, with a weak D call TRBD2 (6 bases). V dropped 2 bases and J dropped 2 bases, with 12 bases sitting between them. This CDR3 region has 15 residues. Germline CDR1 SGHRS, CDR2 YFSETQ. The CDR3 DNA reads TGCGCCAGCAGCTTAAACGGGGGAGACACAGATACGCAGTATTTT. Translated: CASSLNGGDTDTQYF.

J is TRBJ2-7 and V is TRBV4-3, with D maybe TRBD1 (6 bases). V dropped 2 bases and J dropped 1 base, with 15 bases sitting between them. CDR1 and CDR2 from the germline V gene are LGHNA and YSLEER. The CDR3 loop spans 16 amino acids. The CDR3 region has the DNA TGCGCCAGCAGCCAAACTCGGAGGACAGCGTCCTACGAGCAGTACTTC. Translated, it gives CASSQTRRTASYEQYF.

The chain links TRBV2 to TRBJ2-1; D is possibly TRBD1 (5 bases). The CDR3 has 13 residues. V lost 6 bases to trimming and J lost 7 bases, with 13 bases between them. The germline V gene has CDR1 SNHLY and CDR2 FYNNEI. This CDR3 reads CASSPNRGNEQFF. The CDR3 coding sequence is TGTGCCAGCAGCCCAAATAGGGGTAATGAGCAGTTCTTC.

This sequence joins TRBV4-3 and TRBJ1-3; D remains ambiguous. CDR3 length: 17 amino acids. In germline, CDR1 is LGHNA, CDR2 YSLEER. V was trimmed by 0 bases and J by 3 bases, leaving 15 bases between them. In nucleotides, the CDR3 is TGCGCCAGCAGCCAAGATTTTAACAGTAACATTGGAAACACCATATATTTT. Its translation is CASSQDFNSNIGNTIYF.

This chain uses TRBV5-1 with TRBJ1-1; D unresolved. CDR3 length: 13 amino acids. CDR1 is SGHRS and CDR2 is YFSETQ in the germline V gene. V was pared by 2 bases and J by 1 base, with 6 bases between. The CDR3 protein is CASSLTQNTEAFF. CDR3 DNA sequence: TGCGCCAGCAGCTTAACACAGAACACTGAAGCTTTCTTT.

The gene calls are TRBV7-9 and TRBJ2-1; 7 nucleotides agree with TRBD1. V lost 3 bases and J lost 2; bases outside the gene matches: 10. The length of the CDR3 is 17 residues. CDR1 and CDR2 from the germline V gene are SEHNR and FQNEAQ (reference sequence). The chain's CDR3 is CASSFPTGKFPYNEQFF. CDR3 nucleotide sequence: TGTGCCAGCAGCTTCCCGACAGGGAAATTCCCCTACAATGAGCAGTTCTTC.

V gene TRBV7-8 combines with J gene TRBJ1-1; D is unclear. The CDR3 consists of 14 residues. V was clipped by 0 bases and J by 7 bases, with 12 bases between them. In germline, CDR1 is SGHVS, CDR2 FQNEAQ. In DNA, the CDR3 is TGTGCCAGCAGCTTAGCCACTTCAGGTAATGAAGCTTTCTTT. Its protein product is CASSLATSGNEAFF. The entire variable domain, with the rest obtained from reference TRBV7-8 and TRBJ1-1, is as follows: GAGVSQSPRYKVAKRGQDVALRCDPISGHVSLFWYQQALGQGPEFLTYFQNEAQLDKSGLPSDRFFAERPEGSVSTLKIQRTQQEDSAVYLCASSLATSGNEAFFGQGTRLTVV.

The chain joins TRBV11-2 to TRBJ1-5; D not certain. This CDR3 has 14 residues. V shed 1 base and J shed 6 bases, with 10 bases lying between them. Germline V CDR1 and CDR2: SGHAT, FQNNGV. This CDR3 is CASSLVAGAQPQHF. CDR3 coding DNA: TGTGCCAGCAGCTTAGTAGCGGGAGCTCAGCCCCAGCATTTT.